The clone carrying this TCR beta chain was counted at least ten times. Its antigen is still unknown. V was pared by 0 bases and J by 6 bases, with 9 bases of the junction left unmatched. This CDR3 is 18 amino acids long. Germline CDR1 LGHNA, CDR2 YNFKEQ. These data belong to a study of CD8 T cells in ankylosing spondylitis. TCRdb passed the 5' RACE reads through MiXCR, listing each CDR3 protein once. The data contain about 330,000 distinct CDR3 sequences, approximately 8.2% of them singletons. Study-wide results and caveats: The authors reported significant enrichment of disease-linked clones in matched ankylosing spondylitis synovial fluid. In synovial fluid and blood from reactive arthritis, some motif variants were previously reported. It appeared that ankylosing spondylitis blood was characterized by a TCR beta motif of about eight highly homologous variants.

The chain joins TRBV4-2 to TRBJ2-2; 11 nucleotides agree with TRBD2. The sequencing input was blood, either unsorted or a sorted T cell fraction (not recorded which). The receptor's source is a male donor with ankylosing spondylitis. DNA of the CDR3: TGTGCCAGCAGCCAAGAAATTCTCCTAGCGGGAGGTTCCGGGGAGCTGTTTTTT. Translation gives CASSQEILLAGGSGELFF.